This T cell receptor beta chain derives from a study of blood T cell repertoires in COVID-19. Germline V gene sequence: CDR1 MNHEY, CDR2 SVGAGI. Trimming left V 0 bases short and J 4 bases short, with 9 bases between. This CDR3 spans 14 amino acids. Profiling relied on immunoSEQ multiplex PCR, and the TCRdb table lists in-frame clones only, not all of them. The table shows under 300,000 clones, with 86% occurring only once. The gene calls are TRBV6-5 and TRBJ1-2, with D possibly being TRBD1 (5 bases). The source material was peripheral blood. The source is a man of 80 years or more with acute or convalescent COVID-19. CDR3 coding DNA: TGTGCCAGCAGTTACTCGAGTAGGGGCTATGGCTACACCTTC. Its translation: CASSYSSRGYGYTF.